These T cell receptor beta chains were read from a single sample in a study of PD-1 blockade in mismatch repair-deficient tumors. Using immunoSEQ multiplex PCR, the repertoire was profiled, and TCRdb retains in-frame clones only, with some absent. The profile shows approximately 50,000 clones, roughly 80% of them singletons. The material sequenced was peripheral blood, taken 4 weeks after starting pembrolizumab. The receptors were gathered from an adult with mismatch repair-deficient cancer. Both conserved end residues are part of each CDR3. A D gene is named only where the DNA matches it firmly. The size entry is marked missing in some rows and otherwise reads once, few, many or a size class.

clone_size	d_call	v_call	j_call	cdr3_nt	cdr3_aa
-	-	TRBV6-5	TRBJ1-1	TGTGCCAGCAGTTACAAGGGAGGGAGCACTGAAGCTTTCTTT	CASSYKGGSTEAFF
once	-	TRBV6-6	TRBJ1-4	TGTGCCAGCAGTCTCGGGACAAGCGGAAAACTGTTTTTT	CASSLGTSGKLFF
-	TRBD2	TRBV7-3	TRBJ2-1	TGTGCCAGCAGCTTAGGGGCTAGCGGGAGTGGTTATGAGCAGTTCTTC	CASSLGASGSGYEQFF
-	-	TRBV9	TRBJ2-7	TGTGCCAGCAGCCCCTTAAGGACAACTTACGAGCAGTACTTC	CASSPLRTTYEQYF
few	-	TRBV5-6	TRBJ1-1	TGTGCCAGCAGCCGTACAGTGAACACTGAAGCTTTCTTT	CASSRTVNTEAFF
-	-	TRBV14	TRBJ2-2	TGTGCCAGCAGCCAAGGGAGAATAGACACCGGGGAGCTGTTTTTT	CASSQGRIDTGELFF
-	TRBD2	TRBV11-1	TRBJ2-1	TGTGCCAGCAGCCTTAGCGGGAGCTCCTACAATGAGCAGTTCTTC	CASSLSGSSYNEQFF
few	-	TRBV29-1	TRBJ2-5	TGCAGCGCCTCTAGCGCAAAAGAGACCCAGTACTTC	CSASSAKETQYF
-	-	TRBV2	TRBJ1-1	TGTGCCAGCAGTGTCGGGACTTTGAACACTGAAGCTTTCTTT	CASSVGTLNTEAFF
few	-	TRBV6-1	TRBJ1-1	TGTGCCAGCCCGGGACAGAACACTGAAGCTTTCTTT	CASPGQNTEAFF
-	TRBD1	TRBV9	TRBJ2-1	TGTGCCAGCAGCGTAGTCGGAGTGGGAGGACAGGGGCTTGGGGAGCAGTTCTTC	CASSVVGVGGQGLGEQFF
-	TRBD1	TRBV5-1	TRBJ2-1	TGCGCCAGCAGGCTGGGACAGGGAATCAATGAGCAGTTCTTC	CASRLGQGINEQFF
few	TRBD2	TRBV18	TRBJ2-7	TGTGCCAGCTCACCACCGGGTAGCGGGGGATACTACGAGCAGTACTTC	CASSPPGSGGYYEQYF
-	TRBD2	TRBV29-1	TRBJ2-1	TGCAGCGTTGAAGAAGCGGGTCTAGCGGAGTACAATGAGCAGTTCTTC	CSVEEAGLAEYNEQFF
-	-	TRBV9	TRBJ2-6	TGTGCCAGCAGCGTATTTCGGGGTGGGGCCAACGTCCTGACTTTC	CASSVFRGGANVLTF
few	TRBD1	TRBV15	TRBJ1-4	TGTGCCACCAGCAGAGTGGCAGGGGGAGGCGAAAAACTGTTTTTT	CATSRVAGGGEKLFF
-	-	TRBV16	TRBJ2-2	TGTGCCAGCAGCCAATATACAGGGAGGACCGGGGAGCTGTTTTTT	CASSQYTGRTGELFF
-	TRBD2	TRBV7-2	TRBJ2-1	TGTGCCAGCCTCCGGACTAGCGACCACAATGAGCAGTTCTTC	CASLRTSDHNEQFF
-	TRBD2	TRBV4-1	TRBJ2-1	TGCGCCAGCAGCCAAGGGCTAGCGGGACACAATGAGCAGTTCTTC	CASSQGLAGHNEQFF
-	-	TRBV14	TRBJ2-1	TGTGCCAGCAGCCAAGGAGGCGGGGCTGGGCAGTTCTTC	CASSQGGGAGQFF
-	-	TRBV27	TRBJ2-3	TGTGCCAGCAGGGGGCGTTTGACAGATACGCAGTATTTT	CASRGRLTDTQYF
-	-	TRBV19	TRBJ1-4	TGTGCCAGTAGTACCCGACAGAACACTAATGAAAAACTGTTTTTT	CASSTRQNTNEKLFF
once	TRBD2	TRBV4-1	TRBJ2-3	TGCGCCAGCAGCCCCAGAGGGAGCGGGGCGGCAGATACGCAGTATTTT	CASSPRGSGAADTQYF
-	TRBD1	TRBV9	TRBJ2-7	TGTGCCAGCAGCGCCGGGACAGCGAACTACGAGCAGTACTTC	CASSAGTANYEQYF
few	-	TRBV6-1	TRBJ1-2	TGTGCCAGCAGTGAAGCAGACAGTAGAAATTATGGCTACACCTTC	CASSEADSRNYGYTF
-	-	TRBV29-1	TRBJ1-2	TGCAGCGTTGTATTCAGCTATGGCTACACCTTC	CSVVFSYGYTF
medium-sized	-	TRBV27	TRBJ1-1	TGTGCCAGCAGTCAAGGGACTGAAGCTTTCTTT	CASSQGTEAFF
-	-	TRBV28	TRBJ2-3	TGTGCCAGCAGTTTGAGTAGCAGGGTAACAGATACGCAGTATTTT	CASSLSSRVTDTQYF
-	TRBD2	TRBV2	TRBJ2-1	TGTGCCAGCAGTGAATCCTGGGCTAGCGGGAGGGGATTATACAATGAGCAGTTCTTC	CASSESWASGRGLYNEQFF
-	TRBD2	TRBV27	TRBJ2-5	TGTGCCAGCAGTTTACGGGGGAGGGATGGGCAGGGCAGGGCGAAGACCCAGTACTTC	CASSLRGRDGQGRAKTQYF
-	-	TRBV7-7	TRBJ2-2	TGTGCTAGCAGCATGGACTCCGGGGAGCTGTTTTTT	CASSMDSGELFF
-	TRBD2	TRBV2	TRBJ2-1	TGTGCCAGCAGGGTATCCGGGACTAGCGGGAGGGCTTTGGACAATGAGCAGTTCTTC	CASRVSGTSGRALDNEQFF
-	-	TRBV20-1	TRBJ1-1	TGCGGTTGGACGGGGAACACTGAAGCTTTCTTT	CGWTGNTEAFF
-	-	TRBV30	TRBJ1-5	TGTGCCTGGAGTCCCGGGGGGGGAGCTCAGCCCCAGCATTTT	CAWSPGGGAQPQHF
-	-	TRBV7-3	TRBJ2-3	TGTGCCAGCAGCTCCAGGGGTACCTTTGGGGATACGCAGTATTTT	CASSSRGTFGDTQYF
-	TRBD2	TRBV28	TRBJ2-5	TGTGCCAGCAGTTTAAGGCTAGCGGGAGAGCCAAGGGGCCGGGAGACCCAGTACTTC	CASSLRLAGEPRGRETQYF
-	TRBD2	TRBV11-2	TRBJ2-3	TGTGCCAGCAGCTTTAACGGGGGGGGCGTTTTCACAGATACGCAGTATTTT	CASSFNGGGVFTDTQYF
-	-	TRBV21-1	TRBJ2-7	TGTGCCAGCAGCAAAGTAACCTCCTACGAGCAGTACTTC	CASSKVTSYEQYF
-	-	TRBV11-3	TRBJ2-3	TGTGCCAGCAGCTTAGAAGGGGGGACAGATACGCAGTATTTT	CASSLEGGTDTQYF
-	-	TRBV30	TRBJ1-1	TGTGCCTGGAGTGTACGCGGGTCCTACGGTACAGGGTCGGTCACTGAAGCTTTCTTT	CAWSVRGSYGTGSVTEAFF
-	TRBD2	TRBV11-3	TRBJ2-7	TGTGCCAGCAGCTTAGAAATAGCGGGAGGGCCCCCCGAGCAGTACTTC	CASSLEIAGGPPEQYF
-	-	TRBV2	TRBJ2-1	TGTGCCAGCAGTGGACGGGAGAATGAGCAGTTCTTC	CASSGRENEQFF
few	-	TRBV7-8	TRBJ2-3	TGTGCCAGCAGCTTACTAGGGTTTCTCGCAGATACGCAGTATTTT	CASSLLGFLADTQYF